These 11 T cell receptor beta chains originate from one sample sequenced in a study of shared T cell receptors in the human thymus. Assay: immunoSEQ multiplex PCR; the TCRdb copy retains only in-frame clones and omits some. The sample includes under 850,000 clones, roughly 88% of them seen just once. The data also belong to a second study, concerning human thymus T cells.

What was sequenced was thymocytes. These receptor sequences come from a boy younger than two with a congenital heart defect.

The chain's CDR3 is CASSPNAGGLTEAFF. DNA of the CDR3: TGTGCCAGCAGTCCCAATGCGGGGGGTTTGACTGAAGCTTTCTTT. The chain links TRBV27 to TRBJ1-1; D may be TRBD1 (5 bases). This CDR3 contains 15 residues. Trimming pared 5 bases from V and 5 bases from J, leaving 18 bases between. Germline assignment: CDR1 MNHEY and CDR2 SMNVEV (reference sequence).

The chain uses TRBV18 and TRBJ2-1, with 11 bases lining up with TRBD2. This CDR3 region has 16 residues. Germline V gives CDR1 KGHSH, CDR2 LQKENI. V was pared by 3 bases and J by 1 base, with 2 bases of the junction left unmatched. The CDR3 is CASSPLAGGSYNEQFF. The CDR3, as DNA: TGTGCCAGCTCACCGCTAGCGGGAGGTTCCTACAATGAGCAGTTCTTC.

The CDR3 bases are TGTGCCAGCAGCCGCCCGGGTCCCTCCGTAGGCTACACCTTC. It specifies CASSRPGPSVGYTF. The chain employs TRBV11-2 and TRBJ1-2; no definite D call. The CDR3 contains 14 residues. The germline V gene encodes CDR1 SGHAT and CDR2 FQNNGV. V lost 5 bases to trimming and J lost 8 bases, with 18 bases between them.

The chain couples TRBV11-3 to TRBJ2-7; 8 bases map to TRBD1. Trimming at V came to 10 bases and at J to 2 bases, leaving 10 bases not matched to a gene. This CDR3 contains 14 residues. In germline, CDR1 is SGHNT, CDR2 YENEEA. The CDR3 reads CATRRDRSTYEQYF. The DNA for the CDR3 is TGTGCCACTAGAAGGGACAGGTCCACCTACGAGCAGTACTTC.

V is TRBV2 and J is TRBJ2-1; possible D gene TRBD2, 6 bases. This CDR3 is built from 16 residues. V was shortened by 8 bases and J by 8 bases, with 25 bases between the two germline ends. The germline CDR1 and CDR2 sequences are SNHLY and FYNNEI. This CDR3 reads CASGLGGPTGPHEQFF. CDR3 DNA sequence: TGTGCCAGCGGCCTGGGAGGCCCAACTGGACCCCATGAGCAGTTCTTC.

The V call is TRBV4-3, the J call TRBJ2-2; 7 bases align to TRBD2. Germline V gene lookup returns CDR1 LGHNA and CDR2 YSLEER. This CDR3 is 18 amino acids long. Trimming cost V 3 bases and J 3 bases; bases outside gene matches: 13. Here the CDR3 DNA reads TGCGCCAGCAGCCACAGGGCGCTCGGGAGGACGTACACCGGGGAGCTGTTTTTT. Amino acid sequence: CASSHRALGRTYTGELFF.

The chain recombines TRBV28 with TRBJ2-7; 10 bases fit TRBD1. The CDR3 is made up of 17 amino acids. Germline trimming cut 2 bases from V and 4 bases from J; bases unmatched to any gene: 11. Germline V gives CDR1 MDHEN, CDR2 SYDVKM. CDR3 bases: TGTGCCAGCAGTTTAGCCTGGACAGGGGGAATGGGGTACGAGCAGTACTTC. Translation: CASSLAWTGGMGYEQYF.

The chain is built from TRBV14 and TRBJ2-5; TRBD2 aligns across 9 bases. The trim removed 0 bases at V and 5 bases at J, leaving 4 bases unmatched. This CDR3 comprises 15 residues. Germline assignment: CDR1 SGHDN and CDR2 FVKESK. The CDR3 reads CASSQDWAGGETQYF. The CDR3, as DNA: TGTGCCAGCAGCCAAGATTGGGCGGGAGGGGAGACCCAGTACTTC.

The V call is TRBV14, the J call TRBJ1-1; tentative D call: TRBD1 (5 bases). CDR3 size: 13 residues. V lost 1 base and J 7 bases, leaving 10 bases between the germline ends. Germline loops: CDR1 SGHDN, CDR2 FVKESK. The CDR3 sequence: CASSQGFRGEAFF. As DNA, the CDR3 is TGTGCCAGCAGCCAAGGTTTTAGGGGTGAAGCTTTCTTT.

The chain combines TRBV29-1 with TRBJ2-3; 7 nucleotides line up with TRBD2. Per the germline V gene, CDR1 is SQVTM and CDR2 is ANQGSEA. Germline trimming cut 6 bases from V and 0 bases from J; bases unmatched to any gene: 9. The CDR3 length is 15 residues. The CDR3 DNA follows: TGCAGCGTCCACCGACTAGCTGGAAGCACAGATACGCAGTATTTT. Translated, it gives CSVHRLAGSTDTQYF.

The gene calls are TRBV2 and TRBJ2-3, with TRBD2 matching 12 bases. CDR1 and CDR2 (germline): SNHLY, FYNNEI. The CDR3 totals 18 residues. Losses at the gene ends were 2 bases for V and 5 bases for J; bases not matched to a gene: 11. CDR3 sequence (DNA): TGTGCCAGCAGTGAACGGGGGCTAGCGGGAGGGCCGGGAGATACGCAGTATTTT. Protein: CASSERGLAGGPGDTQYF.